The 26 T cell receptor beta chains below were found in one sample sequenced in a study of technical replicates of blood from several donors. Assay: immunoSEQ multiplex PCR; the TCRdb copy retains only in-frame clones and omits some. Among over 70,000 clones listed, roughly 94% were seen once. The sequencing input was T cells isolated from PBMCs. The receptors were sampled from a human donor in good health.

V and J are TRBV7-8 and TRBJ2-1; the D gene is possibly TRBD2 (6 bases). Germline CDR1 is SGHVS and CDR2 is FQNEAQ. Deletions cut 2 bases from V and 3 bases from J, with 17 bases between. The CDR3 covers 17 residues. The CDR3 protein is CASSLLQREHLYNEQFF. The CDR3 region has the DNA TGTGCCAGCAGCTTACTTCAACGGGAGCACCTCTACAATGAGCAGTTCTTC.

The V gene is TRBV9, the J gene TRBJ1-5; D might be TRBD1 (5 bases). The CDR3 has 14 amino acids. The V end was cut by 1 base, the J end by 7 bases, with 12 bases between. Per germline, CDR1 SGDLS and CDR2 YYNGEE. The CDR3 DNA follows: TGTGCCAGCAGCGTATGGGGGGAAGGGCAGCCCCAGCATTTT. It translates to CASSVWGEGQPQHF.

CDR3 nucleotides: TGTGCCAGCAGCCAAGGCGGGAACCCCTATGGCTACACCTTC. Protein product: CASSQGGNPYGYTF. The chain has TRBV14 and TRBJ1-2, with D unresolved. Trimming cost V 1 base and J 4 bases, with 10 bases left between them. Germline CDR1 reads SGHDN; CDR2 reads FVKESK. The CDR3 totals 14 residues. The complete variable domain, with remaining parts taken from reference TRBV14 and TRBJ1-2, reads EAGVTQFPSHSVIEKGQTVTLRCDPISGHDNLYWYRRVMGKEIKFLLHFVKESKQDESGMPNNRFLAERTGGTYSTLKVQPAELEDSGVYFCASSQGGNPYGYTFGSGTRLTVV.

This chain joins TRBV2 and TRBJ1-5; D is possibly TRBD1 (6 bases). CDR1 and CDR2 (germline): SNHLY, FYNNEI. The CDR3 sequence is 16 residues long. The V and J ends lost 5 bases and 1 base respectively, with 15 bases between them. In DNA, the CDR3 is TGTGCCAGCAGTCAACAGGGTGGGTGGAGCAATCAGCCCCAGCATTTT. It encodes CASSQQGGWSNQPQHF.

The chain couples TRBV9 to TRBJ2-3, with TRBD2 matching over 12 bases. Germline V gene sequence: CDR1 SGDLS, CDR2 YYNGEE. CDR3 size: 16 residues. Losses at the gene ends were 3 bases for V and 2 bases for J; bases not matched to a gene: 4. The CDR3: CASSGWTSGNTDTQYF. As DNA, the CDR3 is TGTGCCAGCAGCGGATGGACTAGCGGGAACACAGATACGCAGTATTTT.

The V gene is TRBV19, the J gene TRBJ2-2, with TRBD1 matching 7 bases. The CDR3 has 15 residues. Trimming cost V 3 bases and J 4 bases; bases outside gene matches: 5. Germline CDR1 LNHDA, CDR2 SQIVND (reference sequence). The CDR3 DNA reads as TGTGCCAGTAGTATGAACGACAGGGCCACCGGGGAGCTGTTTTTT. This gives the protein CASSMNDRATGELFF.

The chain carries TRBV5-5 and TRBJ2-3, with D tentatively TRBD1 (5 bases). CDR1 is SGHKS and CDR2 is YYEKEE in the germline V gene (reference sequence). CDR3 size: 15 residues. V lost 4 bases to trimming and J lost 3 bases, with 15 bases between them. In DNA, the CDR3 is TGTGCCAGCAGCCGTGAGACAGCGAATACAGATACGCAGTATTTT. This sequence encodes CASSRETANTDTQYF.

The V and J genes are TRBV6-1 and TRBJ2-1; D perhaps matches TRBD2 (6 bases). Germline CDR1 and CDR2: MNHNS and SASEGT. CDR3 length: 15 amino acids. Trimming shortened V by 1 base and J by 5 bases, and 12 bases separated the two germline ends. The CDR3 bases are TGTGCCAGCAGTGAAGGCCGGGAGCTGGACAATGAGCAGTTCTTC. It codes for CASSEGRELDNEQFF.

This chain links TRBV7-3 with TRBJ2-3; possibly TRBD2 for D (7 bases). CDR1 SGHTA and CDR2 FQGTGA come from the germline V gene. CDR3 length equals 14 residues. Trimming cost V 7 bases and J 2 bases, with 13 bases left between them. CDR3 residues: CASKLGGATDTQYF. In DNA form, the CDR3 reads TGTGCCAGCAAACTGGGGGGGGCCACAGATACGCAGTATTTT.

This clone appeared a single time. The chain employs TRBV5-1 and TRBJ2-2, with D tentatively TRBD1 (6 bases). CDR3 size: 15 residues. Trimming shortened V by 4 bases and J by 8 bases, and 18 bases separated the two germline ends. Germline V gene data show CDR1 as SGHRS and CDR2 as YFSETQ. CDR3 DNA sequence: TGCGCCAGCAGCGGGGACACGAACCTGAGGGGGGAGCTGTTTTTT. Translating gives CASSGDTNLRGELFF.

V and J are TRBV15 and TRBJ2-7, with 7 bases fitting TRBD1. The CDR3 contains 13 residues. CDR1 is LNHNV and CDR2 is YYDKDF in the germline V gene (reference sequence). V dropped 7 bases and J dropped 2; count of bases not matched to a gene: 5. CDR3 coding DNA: TGTGCCACCAACCGGGACAGAACCTACGAGCAGTACTTC. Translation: CATNRDRTYEQYF.

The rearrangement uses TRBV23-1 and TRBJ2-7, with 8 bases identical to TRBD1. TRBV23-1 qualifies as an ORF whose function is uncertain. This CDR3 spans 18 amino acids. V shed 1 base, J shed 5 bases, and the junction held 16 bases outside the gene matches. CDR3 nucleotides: TGCGCCAGCAGTCAATTCCCCGGGCAGGGGGCGATTAAGGACGAGCAGTACTTC. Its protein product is CASSQFPGQGAIKDEQYF.

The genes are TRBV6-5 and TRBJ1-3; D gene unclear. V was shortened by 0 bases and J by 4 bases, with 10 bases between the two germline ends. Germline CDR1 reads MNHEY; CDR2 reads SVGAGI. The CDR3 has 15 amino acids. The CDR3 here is CASSYSAEIGNTIYF. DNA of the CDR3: TGTGCCAGCAGTTACTCGGCGGAGATAGGAAACACCATATATTTT.

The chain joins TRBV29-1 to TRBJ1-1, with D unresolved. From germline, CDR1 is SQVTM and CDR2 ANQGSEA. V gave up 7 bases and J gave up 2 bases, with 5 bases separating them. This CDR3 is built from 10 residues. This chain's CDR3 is CSAVNTEAFF. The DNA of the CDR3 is TGCAGCGCGGTTAACACTGAAGCTTTCTTT.

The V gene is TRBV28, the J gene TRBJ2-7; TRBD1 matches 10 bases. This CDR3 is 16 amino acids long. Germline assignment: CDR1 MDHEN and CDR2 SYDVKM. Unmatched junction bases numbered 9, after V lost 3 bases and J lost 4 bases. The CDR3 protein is CASSLAGQGLAYEQYF. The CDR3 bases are TGTGCCAGCAGTTTGGCGGGACAGGGGCTTGCTTACGAGCAGTACTTC.

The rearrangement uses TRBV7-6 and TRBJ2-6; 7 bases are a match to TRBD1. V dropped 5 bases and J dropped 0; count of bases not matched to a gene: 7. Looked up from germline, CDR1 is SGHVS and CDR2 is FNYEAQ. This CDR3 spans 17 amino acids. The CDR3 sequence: CASSQGQRVSGANVLTF. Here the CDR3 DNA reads TGTGCCAGCAGCCAGGGACAGCGAGTCTCTGGGGCCAACGTCCTGACTTTC.

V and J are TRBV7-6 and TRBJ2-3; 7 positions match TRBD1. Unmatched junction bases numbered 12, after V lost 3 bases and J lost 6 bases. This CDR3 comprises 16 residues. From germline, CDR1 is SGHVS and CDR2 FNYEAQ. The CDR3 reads CASSFSQGVVWDTQYF. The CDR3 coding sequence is TGTGCCAGCAGCTTCAGTCAGGGGGTGGTATGGGATACGCAGTATTTT.

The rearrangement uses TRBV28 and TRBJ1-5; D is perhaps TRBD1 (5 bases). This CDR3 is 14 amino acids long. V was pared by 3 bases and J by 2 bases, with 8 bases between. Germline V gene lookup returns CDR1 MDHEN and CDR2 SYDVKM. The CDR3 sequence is CASSLWGGNQPQHF. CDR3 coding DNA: TGTGCCAGCAGTTTGTGGGGGGGCAATCAGCCCCAGCATTTT.

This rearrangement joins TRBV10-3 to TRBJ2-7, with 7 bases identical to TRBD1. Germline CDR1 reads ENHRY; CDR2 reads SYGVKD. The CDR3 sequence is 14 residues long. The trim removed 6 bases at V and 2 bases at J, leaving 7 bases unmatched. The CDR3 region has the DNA TGTGCCATCAGGGGACAGCCAGACCCCTACGAGCAGTACTTC. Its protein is CAIRGQPDPYEQYF.

CDR3 loop: CASSLAGTYTEAFF. The CDR3 DNA reads TGTGCCAGCAGCTTAGCCGGGACATACACTGAAGCTTTCTTT. The rearrangement links TRBV5-4 to TRBJ1-1; a weak D match, TRBD1 (6 bases). CDR1 is SGHNT and CDR2 is YYREEE in the germline V gene (reference sequence). Trimming took off 2 bases at V and 3 bases at J, with 11 bases between the two ends. The CDR3 runs 14 residues.

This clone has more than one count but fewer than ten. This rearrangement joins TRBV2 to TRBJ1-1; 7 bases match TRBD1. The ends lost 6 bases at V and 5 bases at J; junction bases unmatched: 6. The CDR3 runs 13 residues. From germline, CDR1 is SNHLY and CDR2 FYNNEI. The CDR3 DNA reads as TGTGCCAGCAGGGTGACAGGGATGACTGAAGCTTTCTTT. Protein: CASRVTGMTEAFF. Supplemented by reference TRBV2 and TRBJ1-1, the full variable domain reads EPEVTQTPSHQVTQMGQEVILRCVPISNHLYFYWYRQILGQKVEFLVSFYNNEISEKSEIFDDQFSVERPDGSNFTLKIRSTKLEDSAMYFCASRVTGMTEAFFGQGTRLTVV.

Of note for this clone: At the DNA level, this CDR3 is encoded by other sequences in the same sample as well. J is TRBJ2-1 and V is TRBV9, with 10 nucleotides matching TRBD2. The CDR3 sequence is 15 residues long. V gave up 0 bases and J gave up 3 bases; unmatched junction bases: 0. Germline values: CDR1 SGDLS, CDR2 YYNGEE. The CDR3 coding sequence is TGTGCCAGCAGCGTAGGACTAGCGGGCTACAATGAGCAGTTCTTC. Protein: CASSVGLAGYNEQFF. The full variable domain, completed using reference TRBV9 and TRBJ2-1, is DSGVTQTPKHLITATGQRVTLRCSPRSGDLSVYWYQQSLDQGLQFLIQYYNGEERAKGNILERFSAQQFPDLHSELNLSSLELGDSALYFCASSVGLAGYNEQFFGPGTRLTVL.

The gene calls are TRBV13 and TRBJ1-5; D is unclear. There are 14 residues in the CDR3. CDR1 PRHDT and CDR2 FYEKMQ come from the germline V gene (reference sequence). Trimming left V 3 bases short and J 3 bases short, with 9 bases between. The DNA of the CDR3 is TGTGCCAGCAGCTTCGGAACAGACAATCAGCCCCAGCATTTT. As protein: CASSFGTDNQPQHF.

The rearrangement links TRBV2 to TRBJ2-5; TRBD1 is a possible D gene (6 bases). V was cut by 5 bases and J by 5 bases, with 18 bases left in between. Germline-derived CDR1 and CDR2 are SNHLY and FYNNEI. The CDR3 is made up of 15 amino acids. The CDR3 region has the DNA TGTGCCAGCAGTCCAGGGGCTAGGGTGGGGGAGACCCAGTACTTC. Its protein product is CASSPGARVGETQYF. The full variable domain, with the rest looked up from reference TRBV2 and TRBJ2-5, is EPEVTQTPSHQVTQMGQEVILRCVPISNHLYFYWYRQILGQKVEFLVSFYNNEISEKSEIFDDQFSVERPDGSNFTLKIRSTKLEDSAMYFCASSPGARVGETQYFGPGTRLLVL.

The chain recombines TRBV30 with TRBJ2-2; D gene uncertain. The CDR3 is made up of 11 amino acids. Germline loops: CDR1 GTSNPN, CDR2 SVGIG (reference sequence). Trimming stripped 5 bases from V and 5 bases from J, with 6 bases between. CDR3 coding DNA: TGTGCCTGGTTTGTAACCGGGGAGCTGTTTTTT. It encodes CAWFVTGELFF.

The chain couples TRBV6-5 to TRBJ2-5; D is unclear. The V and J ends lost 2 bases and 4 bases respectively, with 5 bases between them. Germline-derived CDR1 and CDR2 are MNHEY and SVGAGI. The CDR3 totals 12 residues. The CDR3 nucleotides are TGTGCCAGCAGTTACACCGGAGAGACCCAGTACTTC. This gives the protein CASSYTGETQYF.